These 25 T cell receptor beta chains originate from one sample sequenced in a study of blood T cells in healthy people across ages. A second PCR, run for about 7 to 11 cycles, used a sample-barcoded 5' primer plus a J-beta primer mix. TCRdb reanalysed the 5' RACE reads using MiXCR and keeps one entry per CDR3 protein. This repertoire shows roughly 930,000 distinct CDR3 sequences, under 50% found once; its top ten account for about an eighth. The sequencing sample was made of blood. These receptors originate from a young man in good health.

This chain links TRBV29-1 with TRBJ2-1; D remains ambiguous. V lost 7 bases, J lost 9 bases, and 10 bases lay in between. Germline V gene data show CDR1 as SQVTM and CDR2 as ANQGSEA. The CDR3 sequence is 10 residues long. The CDR3 reads CSAYYGEQFF. The DNA for the CDR3 is TGCAGCGCCTACTACGGTGAGCAGTTCTTC.

This clonotype showed up just a few times. This chain connects TRBV27 to TRBJ2-7, with D tentatively TRBD1 (6 bases). Germline values: CDR1 MNHEY, CDR2 SMNVEV (reference sequence). Trimming left V 6 bases short and J 3 bases short, with 15 bases between. The CDR3 has 14 residues. The CDR3 spells CASSYEGQGYEQYF. The CDR3 DNA follows: TGTGCCAGCAGCTACGAGGGACAAGGCTACGAGCAGTACTTC.

The V and J genes are TRBV10-3 and TRBJ1-2; perhaps TRBD1 as D (6 bases). CDR3 length: 14 amino acids. V dropped 3 bases and J dropped 7 bases, with 15 bases sitting between them. The V gene's germline CDR1 is ENHRY and CDR2 SYGVKD. CDR3 bases: TGTGCCATCAGTGACCTGGCGGGGGCTAGTGGCTACACCTTC. Translating it yields CAISDLAGASGYTF.

This chain links TRBV29-1 with TRBJ2-7; perhaps TRBD1 as D (6 bases). CDR3 length: 14 residues. The germline CDR1 and CDR2 sequences are SQVTM and ANQGSEA. V was cut by 4 bases and J by 2 bases, with 15 bases left in between. The chain's CDR3 is CSVVPTGHPYEQYF. CDR3 DNA: TGCAGCGTTGTACCCACGGGACACCCCTACGAGCAGTACTTC.

The chain joins TRBV3-1 to TRBJ2-1; 14 nucleotides align to TRBD2. After removal of 1 base from V and 8 bases from J, the junction contained 4 bases not matched to a gene. This CDR3 comprises 16 residues. Germline CDR1 is LGHDT and CDR2 is YNNKEL (reference sequence). This CDR3 is CASSQAGLAGAYEQFF. CDR3 bases: TGTGCCAGCAGCCAAGCGGGACTAGCGGGGGCGTATGAGCAGTTCTTC.

This clonotype was counted a few times. The J gene is TRBJ1-2, the V gene TRBV10-3, with 7 nucleotides matching TRBD1. CDR3 length equals 15 residues. After removal of 4 bases from V and 3 bases from J, the junction contained 8 bases not matched to a gene. CDR1 and CDR2 (germline): ENHRY, SYGVKD. DNA for the CDR3: TGTGCCATCAGTGCAGGGGGACCCTTCGACTATGGCTACACCTTC. Translating it yields CAISAGGPFDYGYTF.

V and J are TRBV7-2 and TRBJ2-1; the D is unclear. The V and J ends lost 3 bases and 4 bases respectively, with 10 bases between them. Looked up from germline, CDR1 is SGHTA and CDR2 is FQGNSA. The CDR3 has 14 amino acids. The DNA for the CDR3 is TGTGCCAGCAGCTTTGACCGGAGTTACAATGAGCAGTTCTTC. It yields the protein CASSFDRSYNEQFF.

The CDR3 DNA follows: TGCGCCAGCAGCTTGCGACAGGAGAACACCGGGGAGCTGTTTTTT. This sequence encodes CASSLRQENTGELFF. The chain uses TRBV5-1 and TRBJ2-2; TRBD1 might be the D (6 bases). There are 15 residues in the CDR3. Germline V lookup: CDR1 SGHRS, CDR2 YFSETQ. V shed 1 base and J shed 1 base, with 8 bases lying between them.

This clonotype was observed a few times. This chain links TRBV20-1 with TRBJ1-5; 10 bases align to TRBD1. Germline CDR1 is DFQATT and CDR2 is SNEGSKA (reference sequence). The J segment lost 6 bases and the V segment lost 6 bases, leaving 2 bases of the junction unmatched. The CDR3 sequence is 12 residues long. CDR3 protein: CSARTGGQPQHF. As DNA, the CDR3 is TGCAGTGCCAGGACAGGGGGTCAGCCCCAGCATTTT.

This clonotype was seen more than once but under ten times. The chain couples TRBV5-1 to TRBJ2-7, with D perhaps TRBD1 or TRBD2 (5 bases each). V shed 2 bases and J shed 8 bases, with 14 bases lying between them. In germline, CDR1 is SGHRS, CDR2 YFSETQ. The CDR3 is 13 residues long. The DNA of the CDR3 is TGCGCCAGCAGCTTCGGGAACCAGGGAAAGCAGTACTTC. Protein sequence: CASSFGNQGKQYF.

This chain links TRBV7-2 with TRBJ1-2; D is unclear. Trimming pared 4 bases from V and 9 bases from J, leaving 18 bases between. The CDR3 runs to 14 residues. Germline V gene data show CDR1 as SGHTA and CDR2 as FQGNSA. The CDR3 reads CASSSGVQGLSYTF. CDR3 sequence (DNA): TGTGCCAGCAGCTCTGGGGTACAAGGATTAAGCTACACCTTC.

In its sample, this clonotype was seen a few times. This chain connects TRBV20-1 to TRBJ2-7; tentatively, D is TRBD1 (6 bases). This CDR3 is 12 amino acids long. V lost 5 bases and J 3 bases, leaving 11 bases between the germline ends. Per the germline V gene, CDR1 is DFQATT and CDR2 is SNEGSKA (reference sequence). CDR3: CSAGPQGYEQYF. The CDR3 DNA follows: TGCAGTGCTGGTCCACAGGGCTACGAGCAGTACTTC.

A note on this clonotype: With a much larger clone just one base away, this may be a read error. The V and J genes are TRBV6-2 or TRBV6-3 and TRBJ2-4; D is unresolved. The closer fit of TRBJ2-7 to the DNA end suggests the J call may be wrong. The CDR3 spans 15 residues. Germline V lookup: CDR1 MNHEY, CDR2 SVGEGT. In nucleotides, the CDR3 is TGTGCCAGCAGTTACGCGATAGGGAAGAACCACGAGCAGTACTTC. Its translation is CASSYAIGKNHEQYF.

The V and J genes are TRBV29-1 and TRBJ2-7, with D tentatively TRBD2 (6 bases). The CDR3 extends over 14 amino acids. The germline V gene encodes CDR1 SQVTM and CDR2 ANQGSEA. V was shortened by 7 bases and J by 0 bases, with 16 bases between the two germline ends. Here the CDR3 reads CSAALDGSSYEQYF. The CDR3 nucleotides read TGCAGCGCCGCCCTGGACGGGAGCTCCTACGAGCAGTACTTC.

This chain links TRBV7-2 with TRBJ2-3; D is perhaps TRBD2 (7 bases). From germline, CDR1 is SGHTA and CDR2 FQGNSA. CDR3 size: 15 residues. V was shortened by 1 base and J by 5 bases, with 13 bases between the two germline ends. The CDR3 region is CASSLVSGGRDTQYF. DNA of the CDR3: TGTGCCAGCAGCTTAGTTTCGGGGGGCCGAGATACGCAGTATTTT.

This clonotype was found many times. The rearrangement uses TRBV27 and TRBJ2-1; 8 bases fit TRBD1. Trimming took 6 bases from V and 6 from J; bases not matched to a gene: 7. The CDR3 is made up of 14 amino acids. The germline V gene encodes CDR1 MNHEY and CDR2 SMNVEV (reference sequence). CDR3: CASRNTGGFNEQFF. The CDR3 DNA reads as TGTGCCAGCAGGAATACAGGGGGGTTCAATGAGCAGTTCTTC.

In its sample, this clonotype was seen a few times. The V gene is TRBV5-1, the J gene TRBJ1-2; D remains ambiguous. The CDR3 has 12 amino acids. Trimming took off 1 base at V and 6 bases at J, with 7 bases between the two ends. The germline V gene encodes CDR1 SGHRS and CDR2 YFSETQ. The DNA for the CDR3 is TGCGCCAGCAGCTTGAAGCGGAATGGCTACACCTTC. Translation: CASSLKRNGYTF.

V and J are TRBV9 and TRBJ2-1; D is perhaps TRBD1 (7 bases). The CDR3 totals 15 residues. CDR1 and CDR2 (germline): SGDLS, YYNGEE. Trimming cost V 0 bases and J 10 bases, with 17 bases left between them. The CDR3 nucleotides are TGTGCCAGCAGCGTAGGGCAGGGGGGCACCTACGAGCAGTTCTTC. Protein: CASSVGQGGTYEQFF. The whole variable domain, remainder taken from reference TRBV9 and TRBJ2-1, is DSGVTQTPKHLITATGQRVTLRCSPRSGDLSVYWYQQSLDQGLQFLIQYYNGEERAKGNILERFSAQQFPDLHSELNLSSLELGDSALYFCASSVGQGGTYEQFFGPGTRLTVL.

This chain links TRBV6-1 with TRBJ2-7; 7 nucleotides match TRBD2. CDR1 MNHNS and CDR2 SASEGT come from the germline V gene. The CDR3 is 12 amino acids. With 8 bases clipped from V and 2 bases from J, the junction kept 3 bases outside the gene matches. This CDR3 is CASERGTYEQYF. In DNA form, the CDR3 reads TGTGCCAGCGAGCGGGGAACCTACGAGCAGTACTTC.

The V call is TRBV29-1, the J call TRBJ2-4; maybe TRBD1 (5 bases). Trimming cost V 7 bases and J 5 bases, with 15 bases left between them. CDR1 is SQVTM and CDR2 is ANQGSEA in the germline V gene. The length of the CDR3 is 13 residues. The DNA of the CDR3 is TGCAGCGGCTCCCCAGGGCCCCAAAACATTCAGTACTTC. Translation: CSGSPGPQNIQYF. Together with reference TRBV29-1 and TRBJ2-4, the CDR3 gives the full variable domain: SAVISQKPSRDICQRGTSLTIQCQVDSQVTMMFWYRQQPGQSLTLIATANQGSEATYESGFVIDKFPISRPNLTFSTLTVSNMSPEDSSIYLCSGSPGPQNIQYFGAGTRLSVL.

This clonotype was counted between two and nine times. V gene TRBV5-1 combines with J gene TRBJ1-5; 12 bases are a match to TRBD1. J lost 2 bases, V lost 0 bases, and 12 bases had no gene match. Germline-derived CDR1 and CDR2 are SGHRS and YFSETQ. The CDR3 has 20 residues. In DNA form, the CDR3 reads TGCGCCAGCAGCTTGGGGCGGTGGGACAGGGGGCTAAGAGGCAATCAGCCCCAGCATTTT. Protein: CASSLGRWDRGLRGNQPQHF. Full variable domain (remainder filled in from reference TRBV5-1 and TRBJ1-5): KAGVTQTPRYLIKTRGQQVTLSCSPISGHRSVSWYQQTPGQGLQFLFEYFSETQRNKGNFPGRFSGRQFSNSRSEMNVSTLELGDSALYLCASSLGRWDRGLRGNQPQHFGDGTRLSIL.

The rearrangement uses TRBV12-3 or TRBV12-4 and TRBJ2-3, with 9 bases matching TRBD2. The ends lost 1 base at V and 4 bases at J; junction bases unmatched: 6. The CDR3 runs to 16 residues. The CDR3 DNA reads as TGTGCCAGCAGTTTAGGCGCGGGGGGGCAGCCAGATACGCAGTATTTT. As protein: CASSLGAGGQPDTQYF.

This clonotype was detected many times. The gene calls are TRBV4-3 and TRBJ1-2, with no clear D. From germline, CDR1 is LGHNA and CDR2 YSLEER. The ends were cut back, 5 bases at V and 1 base at J, with 8 bases in the middle. CDR3 length: 13 residues. Here the CDR3 reads CASSVQVNYGYTF. DNA of the CDR3: TGCGCCAGCAGCGTCCAGGTTAACTATGGCTACACCTTC.

The chain links TRBV5-6 to TRBJ2-1; D unresolved. The CDR3 is 13 residues long. Trimming pared 4 bases from V and 6 bases from J, leaving 11 bases between. The V gene's germline CDR1 is SGHDT and CDR2 YYEEEE. This chain's CDR3 is CASSAAASNEQFF. CDR3 sequence (DNA): TGTGCCAGCAGCGCGGCAGCCAGCAATGAGCAGTTCTTC.

DNA of the CDR3: TGCGCCAGCAGCCAAGGGGGTGTAGGAAGCTCCTACAATGAGCAGTTCTTC. This codes for CASSQGGVGSSYNEQFF. The rearrangement joins TRBV4-1 to TRBJ2-1; no reliable D call. Germline V CDR1 and CDR2: MGHRA, YSYEKL. This CDR3 contains 17 residues. V was clipped by 1 base and J by 0 bases, with 13 bases between them.